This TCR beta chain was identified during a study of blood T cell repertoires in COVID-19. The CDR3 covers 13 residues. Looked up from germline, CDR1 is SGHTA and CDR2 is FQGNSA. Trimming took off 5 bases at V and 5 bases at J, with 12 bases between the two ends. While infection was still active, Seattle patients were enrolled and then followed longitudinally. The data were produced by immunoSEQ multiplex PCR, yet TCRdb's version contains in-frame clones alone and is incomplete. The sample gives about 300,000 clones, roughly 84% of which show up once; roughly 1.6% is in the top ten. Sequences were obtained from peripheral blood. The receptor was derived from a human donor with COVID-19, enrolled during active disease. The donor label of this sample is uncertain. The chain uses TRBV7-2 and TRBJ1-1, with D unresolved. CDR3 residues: CASSPLWSTEAFF. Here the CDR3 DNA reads TGTGCCAGCAGCCCCCTATGGTCGACTGAAGCTTTCTTT.